Below, one T cell receptor (beta chain) is given with its context. Antigen: not known. This same CDR3 is encoded by further DNA sequences in the sample. The data originate from a study of cytomegalovirus exposure and HLA in healthy donors. Study-wide results and caveats: Excluded: some indistinguishable V segments such as TRBV6-2 and TRBV6-3. The sole available immune exposure information was CMV serostatus.

This CDR3 has 14 amino acids. Trimming shortened V by 0 bases and J by 5 bases, and 11 bases separated the two germline ends. Germline V CDR1 and CDR2: GTSNPN, SVGIG (reference sequence). The PCR employed 60 Vbeta primers together with 13 Jbeta primers. Method: immunoSEQ multiplex PCR; TCRdb's copy keeps in-frame clones and lacks some. The repertoire holds about 140,000 clones, with about 80% as singletons. This sequence was found in a man aged 25-45 years in good health and CMV-seronegative. V gene TRBV30 combines with J gene TRBJ1-5, with no clear D. Sequencing input: PBMCs. The CDR3 region is CAWSVKGADQPQHF. In DNA form, the CDR3 reads TGTGCCTGGAGTGTAAAGGGAGCGGATCAGCCCCAGCATTTT.